This paragraph reports one TCR beta chain. Germline V gene lookup returns CDR1 SGHDT and CDR2 YYEEEE. The ends lost 3 bases at V and 6 bases at J; junction bases unmatched: 5. The length of the CDR3 is 13 residues. Per the original methods: Estimated nucleated cell counts came from reference gene primer amplification. Method: immunoSEQ multiplex PCR; TCRdb's copy keeps in-frame clones and lacks some. V, J and clone size derive from that table, while D and trimming were established from the DNA sequence. The sample has about 270,000 clones; 75% to 90% are singletons. This record belongs to a study of blood T cell repertoires in COVID-19. Looking at the study overall: Samples came from the United States, Italy and Spain, spanning acute and convalescent COVID-19.

Which cohort a participant joined came from the clinical history participants gave. Sequenced sample: PBMCs or T cells enriched from blood (not recorded which). This chain joins TRBV5-6 and TRBJ1-2; TRBD1 agrees at 7 bases. The source of this sequence is a woman between 18 and 29 years old who had recovered from COVID-19. Here the CDR3 DNA reads TGTGCCAGCAGCTCCGGGACAGACGATGGCTACACCTTC. Amino acid sequence: CASSSGTDDGYTF.